This T cell receptor beta chain emerged from a study of cytomegalovirus exposure and HLA in healthy donors (dated 2017 in TCRdb). Broadly, across the study: In an earlier analysis of some 610 of the donors, 276 Gb of sequence data and approximately 120 million unique TCR beta sequences from about 190 million T cells were reported. HLA typing covered class I and class II loci at four-digit resolution. High-throughput TCR immunosequencing, statistical association of individual TCRs with disease status, and machine learning were combined to predict cytomegalovirus infection status. The number of typed donors differed by locus: roughly 620-630 for A, B, C, DRB1 and DQB1; 500 to 550 for DQA1; roughly 600 for DPA1; and some 470 for DPB1. About 330 gigabases of sequencing data and 91 million or so unique TCR sequences made up an early release that covered 500 to 650 HLA-typed donors. The study aimed to test whether signatures of past pathogen exposure could be identified by cataloging public T cell receptors. A later genetic analysis used genome-wide SNP genotypes for 398 of the 666 donors, treating that subset as a discovery cohort. In addition to the first cohort of roughly 700 subjects, a separate validation cohort of about 120 different subjects was used. All discovery cohort repertoires had been generated using a single sequencing platform. Rather than using new phenotypic data, the later analysis identified candidate immune exposures from TCR beta sequences and from how often those sequences occurred across donors. Because of strong linkage in the cohort, roughly five DR-DQ haplotypes were treated as single units for association and clustering. An earlier analysis of approximately 640 of the donors applied high-throughput TCR beta sequencing to assess whether each TCR beta V gene segment acted as functional or pseudogenic. A later analysis re-examined previously published TCR beta repertoires from roughly 650 donors and added high-resolution HLA genotyping to investigate patterns of TCR occurrence. On average, about 200,000 unique TCR beta nucleotide sequences were sequenced per donor among 398 genotyped donors of the cohort, with around 19% of those sequences being non-productive. Alongside the repertoire data, information on donor age, sex, ethnicity and CMV serostatus was compiled. The study profiled the T cell repertoires of some 610 subjects by immunosequencing and related them to cytomegalovirus serostatus. The genetic ancestry cluster associated with self-reported Caucasian donors included 80% to 90% of the roughly 400 genotyped donors.

The germline V gene supplies CDR1 SGHTA and CDR2 FQGNSA. V loses 5 bases at its end and J loses 2 bases; junction bases beyond the gene matches: 7. The CDR3 holds 15 amino acids from the cysteine to the phenylalanine. The sequence is cut down to CDR3 DNA, 45 bases in frame from base 1. Libraries were prepared through the immunoSEQ multiplex PCR assay. For the multiplex PCR, a mixture combining 60 forward primers for TCR Vbeta segments and 13 reverse primers for TCR Jbeta segments was used. The CDR3 region of rearranged TCR beta genes was amplified from genomic DNA by a multiplex PCR assay. The Illumina HiSeq System was used to sequence the amplified TCR beta libraries as 87-base-pair reads. Concerning the study's data processing: A later analysis counted 75 million to 100 million unique TCR beta chains across the 690 or so repertoires, and about 10 million of these chains were shared by at least two donors. A nearest-neighbor algorithm error-corrected the raw reads and collapsed the reads into unique sequences, merging closely related sequences to remove PCR and sequencing errors. Alignment of CDR3 sequences to IMGT reference sequences was used to assign V, D and J gene segments. For a sequence to be retained, at least a six-nucleotide match to both a V gene segment and a J gene segment was required. Rearrangements were called productive when the CDR3 lacked stop codons and stayed in frame with V and J; all others were non-productive. CDR3 was defined according to IMGT convention as the region running from the second conserved V-encoded cysteine to the conserved J-encoded phenylalanine. Sequences without an unambiguous match to a single V gene segment were excluded from the earlier analysis of approximately 600 of the donors. In an earlier analysis of a few hundred of the donors, a V segment was called functional when productive rearrangements were above 56.7%, and segregating when the standard deviation between donors exceeded 5%. To diagnose cytomegalovirus status from the catalog of TCR beta chain sequences, a statistical classification framework was built. In a later analysis, TCR nucleotide sequences were compared against IMGT/GENE-DB human TR gene sequences so that V and J genes could be assigned. Using the TCRdist pipeline, a later analysis assigned CDR3 sequences along with most-parsimonious VDJ recombination scenarios. A later analysis defined each TCR beta chain by its CDR3 amino acid sequence plus V-gene family, and excluded reads lacking a unique V-gene family. A later analysis removed 550 to 700 highly shared, low-generation-probability nucleotide sequences to deal with suspected cross-contamination and a sequencing artifact. For each public chain, a later analysis derived a clonal expansion index from normalized ranks of inferred template counts within each repertoire. In a later analysis, generation probabilities were computed using a VDJ recombination model fitted to out-of-frame rearrangements, and the results were checked against IGoR. In a later analysis, TCR-TCR, TCR-HLA and TCR-CMV co-occurrence was scored with hypergeometric tests, and a repertoire-size bias correction was applied to TCR pairs. To estimate false discovery rates, a later analysis permuted the HLA or CMV assignments 20 times. A later analysis grouped co-occurring TCRs with DBSCAN, adding TCRdist sequence similarity when clustering within HLA-allele-positive subsets. Repertoires with fewer than 30,000 or more than 120,000 public chains, plus five repertoires with anomalous nucleotide sharing, were excluded from co-occurrence clustering. Not all clones reach the TCRdb copy of this immuneACCESS table, which keeps in-frame sequences only. Checked studies attribute under half of the gap to unresolved V genes and leave the rest unexplained. The V and J calls and clone size were taken over from that table, and D and trimming were inferred from the DNA. Here the sample has approximately 130,000 clones; roughly three quarters occur a single time. The ten largest clonotypes hold approximately 0.99% of the sample.

Comment on this clone: The clone's antigen remains unknown. Base qualities were left out, and no much larger clone turns up one base away.

The cohort was made up of under 800 healthy bone marrow donors. At the time of sampling, all cohort members were nominally healthy, though unrecorded immune exposures were likely present. The donor tested CMV seronegative and was one of the 352 seronegative cohort members. A peripheral blood sample was provided by each donor, and peripheral blood mononuclear cells were used for TCR beta sequencing. The Qiagen DNeasy Blood Extraction Kit was used to extract genomic DNA from the blood cell samples. General study outcomes and caveats: Correlated functional status among segregating V segments might reflect linkage disequilibrium, but an unknown experimental factor could not be ruled out. Strong co-occurrence of HLA alleles, especially DR and DQ, made assigning TCR associations to individual alleles difficult. Compared with the roughly 670-donor mean, donors in an Asian-associated ancestry cluster had fewer N-insertions in productive TCRs, according to a later genetic analysis. The only immune exposure information available for the cohort was CMV serostatus. In the study, approximately 150 TCR beta chains were listed as associated with cytomegalovirus. A later analysis found that HLA-associated TCR beta chains were more clonally expanded and had lower generation probabilities than equally common non-associated chains. In a later analysis, some 18,000 TCR beta sequences were associated with specific HLA alleles at a false discovery rate of 0.05. Most CMV-associated TCR beta chains appeared to be HLA-restricted in a later analysis, and the HLA associations seemed to be driven largely by CMV exposure. Some IMGT-functional V segments, including TRBV6-2 and TRBV6-3, could not be distinguished by the 87-base-pair reads and were therefore excluded. A further reported finding was that TCR beta sequences accurately predicted the HLA-A and HLA-B alleles for most subjects in the first cohort. Seventeen rarely observed V segments, including chromosome 9 orphons, were excluded from the earlier analysis of several hundred of the donors because counts were too low. Sequencing depth was assumed to be roughly uniform across donors in the presence/absence analyses, though that assumption may not hold. Broadly in line with IMGT annotations, most TCR beta V segments showed up in productive rearrangements about 87% or about 30% of the time in an earlier analysis of 587 of the donors. The cohort was sequenced for TCR beta chains only, and without alpha or paired-chain data the features that could be detected were limited. Several of the top co-occurrence clusters appeared to be linked to parvovirus B19, influenza, CMV and Epstein-Barr virus, according to a later analysis. Most TCR sequences were seen in very few donors, while some public TCRs were found in many individuals. The classifier was reported to diagnose cytomegalovirus status with high specificity and sensitivity in both the original cohort and the validation cohort. Because some donors lacked HLA typing at each locus, the association tests relied only on the typed subset. A later genetic analysis associated a missense DCLRE1C variant with V-gene and J-gene trimming of TCR beta chains, and an independent cohort replicated the association. The authors suggested that the approach could potentially be generalized to other disease states and immunological phenotypes. In a later analysis, the rate of TCR association differed among HLA loci, with DRB1 alleles having the most associated TCRs and HLA-C alleles having the fewest. A few of the identified cytomegalovirus-associated TCR beta chains were confirmed in vitro to be specific for cytomegalovirus antigens. A group of highly shared sequence variants was considered likely to be a technical artifact of the sequencing pipeline.

The sequence joins TRBV7-2 to TRBJ2-5; 8 bases in the middle match TRBD1. The origin of this receptor is a male donor in good health and CMV-seronegative. Sequencing input: PBMCs. The CDR3: CASSPRTGQQETQYF. In nucleotide form, the sequence is TGTGCCAGCAGCCCTCGGACAGGGCAACAAGAGACCCAGTACTTC.